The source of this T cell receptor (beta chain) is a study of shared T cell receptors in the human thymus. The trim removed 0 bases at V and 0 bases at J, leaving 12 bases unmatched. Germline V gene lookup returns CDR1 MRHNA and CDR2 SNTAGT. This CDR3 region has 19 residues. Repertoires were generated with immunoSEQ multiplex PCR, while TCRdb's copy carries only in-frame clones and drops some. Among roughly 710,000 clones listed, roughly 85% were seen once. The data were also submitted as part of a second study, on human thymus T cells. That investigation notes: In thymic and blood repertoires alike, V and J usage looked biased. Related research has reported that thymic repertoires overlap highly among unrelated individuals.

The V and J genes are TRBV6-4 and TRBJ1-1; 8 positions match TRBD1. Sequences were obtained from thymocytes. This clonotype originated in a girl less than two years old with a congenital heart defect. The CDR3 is CASSDSIARGLFVNTEAFF. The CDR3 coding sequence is TGTGCCAGCAGTGACTCGATAGCCAGGGGGCTTTTTGTGAACACTGAAGCTTTCTTT.